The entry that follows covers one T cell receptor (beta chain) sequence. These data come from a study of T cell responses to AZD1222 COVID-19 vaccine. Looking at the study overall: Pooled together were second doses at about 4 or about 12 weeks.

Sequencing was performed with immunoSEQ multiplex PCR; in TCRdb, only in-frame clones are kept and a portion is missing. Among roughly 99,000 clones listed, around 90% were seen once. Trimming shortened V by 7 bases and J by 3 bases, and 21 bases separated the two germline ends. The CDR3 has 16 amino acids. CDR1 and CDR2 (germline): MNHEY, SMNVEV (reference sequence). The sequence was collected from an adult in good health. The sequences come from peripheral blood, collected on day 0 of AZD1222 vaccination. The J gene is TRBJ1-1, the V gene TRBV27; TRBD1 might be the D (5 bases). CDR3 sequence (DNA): TGTGCCAGCATCCCCACAGGTCCTCCGTCGGACACTGAAGCTTTCTTT. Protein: CASIPTGPPSDTEAFF.